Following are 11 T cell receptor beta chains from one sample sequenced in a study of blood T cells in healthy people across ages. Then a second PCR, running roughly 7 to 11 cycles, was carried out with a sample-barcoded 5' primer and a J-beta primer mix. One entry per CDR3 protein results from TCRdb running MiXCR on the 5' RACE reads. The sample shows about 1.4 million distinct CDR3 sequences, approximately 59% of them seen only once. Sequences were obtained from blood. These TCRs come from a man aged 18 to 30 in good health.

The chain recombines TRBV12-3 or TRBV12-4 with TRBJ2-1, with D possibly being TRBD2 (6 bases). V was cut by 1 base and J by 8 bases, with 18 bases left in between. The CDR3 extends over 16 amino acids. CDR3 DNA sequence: TGTGCCAGCAGTTTAGGTCTTTTGACTAGAAGGCATGAGCAGTTCTTC. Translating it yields CASSLGLLTRRHEQFF.

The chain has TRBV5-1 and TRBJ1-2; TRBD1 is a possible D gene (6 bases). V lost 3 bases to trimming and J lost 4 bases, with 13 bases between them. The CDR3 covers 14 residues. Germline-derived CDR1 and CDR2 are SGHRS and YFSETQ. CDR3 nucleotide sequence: TGCGCCAGCAGCTCCCAGGGGATGTTCTATGGCTACACCTTC. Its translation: CASSSQGMFYGYTF.

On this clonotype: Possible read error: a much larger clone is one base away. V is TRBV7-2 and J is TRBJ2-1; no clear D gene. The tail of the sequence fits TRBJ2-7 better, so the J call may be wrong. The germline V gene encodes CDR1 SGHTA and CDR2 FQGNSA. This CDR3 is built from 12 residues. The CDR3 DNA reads TGTGCCAGCATCAAATCCTACAATGAGCAGTACTTC. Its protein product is CASIKSYNEQYF.

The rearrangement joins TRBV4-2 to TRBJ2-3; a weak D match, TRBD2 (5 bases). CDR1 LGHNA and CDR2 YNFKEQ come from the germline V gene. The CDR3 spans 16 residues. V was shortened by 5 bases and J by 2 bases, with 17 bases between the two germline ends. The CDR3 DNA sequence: TGTGCCAGCAGCTCCCACGAGGGCGGTCCCACAGATACGCAGTATTTT. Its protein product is CASSSHEGGPTDTQYF.

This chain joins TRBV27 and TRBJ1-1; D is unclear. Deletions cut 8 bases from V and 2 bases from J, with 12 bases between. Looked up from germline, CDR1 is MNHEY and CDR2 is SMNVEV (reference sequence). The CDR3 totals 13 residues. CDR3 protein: CASFKVFNTEAFF. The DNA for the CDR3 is TGTGCCAGCTTTAAAGTTTTTAACACTGAAGCTTTCTTT.

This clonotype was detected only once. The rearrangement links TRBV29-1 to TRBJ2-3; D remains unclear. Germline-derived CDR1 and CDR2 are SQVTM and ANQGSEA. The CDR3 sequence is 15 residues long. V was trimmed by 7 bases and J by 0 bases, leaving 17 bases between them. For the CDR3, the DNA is TGCAGCGCCCCGATTTCCCACCATAGCACAGATACGCAGTATTTT. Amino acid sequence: CSAPISHHSTDTQYF.

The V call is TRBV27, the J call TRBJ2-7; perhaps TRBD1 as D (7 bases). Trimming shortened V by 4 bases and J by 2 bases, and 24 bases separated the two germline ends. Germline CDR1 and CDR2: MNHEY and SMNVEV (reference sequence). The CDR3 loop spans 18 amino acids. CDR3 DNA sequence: TGTGCCAGCAGTTACGCACCTCCCGGCAGGGGGAGGCCCTACGAGCAGTACTTC. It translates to CASSYAPPGRGRPYEQYF.

The CDR3 sequence: CASRGTSAIETQYF. The CDR3 DNA sequence: TGCGCCAGCAGAGGGACTAGCGCTATAGAGACCCAGTACTTC. V and J are TRBV5-1 and TRBJ2-7; 10 bases are a match to TRBD2. The J call could be wrong; TRBJ2-5 is a better fit for the DNA end. The CDR3 is made up of 14 amino acids. Germline V lookup: CDR1 SGHRS, CDR2 YFSETQ.

CDR3 coding DNA: TGTGCCAGTAGTCCACGGCAGCGGGACATTCAGTACTTC. Its translation is CASSPRQRDIQYF. V and J are TRBV19 and TRBJ2-4, with D maybe TRBD2 (6 bases). This CDR3 contains 13 residues. V lost 5 bases, J lost 8 bases, and 13 bases lay in between. Germline V CDR1 and CDR2: LNHDA, SQIVND (reference sequence).

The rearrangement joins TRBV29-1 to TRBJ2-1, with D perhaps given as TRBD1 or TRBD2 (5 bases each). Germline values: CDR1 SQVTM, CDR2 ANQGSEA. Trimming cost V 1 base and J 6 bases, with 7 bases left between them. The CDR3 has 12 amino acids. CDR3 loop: CSVEGGSNEQFF. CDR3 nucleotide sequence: TGCAGCGTTGAAGGGGGGTCCAATGAGCAGTTCTTC.

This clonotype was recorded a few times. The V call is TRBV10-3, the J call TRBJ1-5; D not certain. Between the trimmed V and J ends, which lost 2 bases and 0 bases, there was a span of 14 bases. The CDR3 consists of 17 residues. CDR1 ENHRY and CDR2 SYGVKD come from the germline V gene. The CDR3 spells CAISEEAYGYSNQPQHF. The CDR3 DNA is TGTGCCATCAGTGAGGAAGCTTACGGATATAGCAATCAGCCCCAGCATTTT.